Listed below are T cell receptor beta chains from one sample, sequenced in a study of brain T cells in children with intractable seizures. Method: immunoSEQ multiplex PCR; TCRdb's copy keeps in-frame clones and lacks some. The sample lists fewer than 85,000 clones; about 92% were seen once. Sample: peripheral blood, taken at surgery. The receptors were sampled from a boy under two years old with tuberous sclerosis and intractable seizures. Both conserved end residues are part of each CDR3. D genes are given only for firm matches. Rows give clone size only sometimes, using once, few, many, or a class for an expanded clone.

V: TRBV7-2; D: TRBD2; J: TRBJ2-5; size: .; CDR3: CASSWTSPETQYF; DNA: TGTGCCAGCAGCTGGACTAGCCCAGAGACCCAGTACTTC
V: TRBV20-1; D: .; J: TRBJ1-2; size: .; CDR3: CSADRGYTF; DNA: TGCAGTGCTGACAGGGGCTACACCTTC
V: TRBV7-6; D: TRBD2; J: TRBJ2-5; size: .; CDR3: CASSPGMLAGPPTSQETQYF; DNA: TGTGCCAGCAGCCCCGGGATGCTAGCGGGGCCTCCAACTTCCCAAGAGACCCAGTACTTC
V: TRBV14; D: TRBD1; J: TRBJ2-5; size: once; CDR3: CASSPGTAETQYF; DNA: TGTGCCAGCAGCCCCGGGACAGCGGAGACCCAGTACTTC
V: TRBV10-3; D: TRBD1; J: TRBJ1-1; size: .; CDR3: CAISDRTGRPSEAFF; DNA: TGTGCCATCAGTGATCGGACAGGGCGCCCCTCTGAAGCTTTCTTT
V: TRBV18; D: .; J: TRBJ2-5; size: .; CDR3: CASSPLRGYQETQYF; DNA: TGTGCCAGCTCACCACTTCGCGGGTACCAAGAGACCCAGTACTTC
V: TRBV6-4; D: .; J: TRBJ2-3; size: .; CDR3: CASSALGGAGEDTQYF; DNA: TGTGCCAGCAGTGCCCTTGGGGGGGCTGGCGAGGATACGCAGTATTTT
V: TRBV4-1; D: TRBD2; J: TRBJ2-3; size: .; CDR3: CASSPGLAPGTDTQYF; DNA: TGCGCCAGCAGCCCTGGACTAGCTCCTGGCACAGATACGCAGTATTTT
V: TRBV18; D: .; J: TRBJ1-1; size: .; CDR3: CASSPNTNTEAFF; DNA: TGTGCCAGCTCACCAAATACGAACACTGAAGCTTTCTTT
V: TRBV7-9; D: TRBD1; J: TRBJ1-4; size: .; CDR3: CASSRTGEGEKLFF; DNA: TGTGCCAGCAGCCGGACAGGGGAGGGAGAAAAACTGTTTTTT
V: TRBV29-1; D: TRBD1; J: TRBJ1-6; size: .; CDR3: CSVVQGEFRLYNSPLHF; DNA: TGCAGCGTTGTACAGGGGGAATTTAGGTTATATAATTCACCCCTCCACTTT
V: TRBV30; D: .; J: TRBJ2-7; size: once; CDR3: CAWSEGDTYEQYF; DNA: TGTGCCTGGAGTGAGGGGGATACCTACGAGCAGTACTTC
V: TRBV19; D: TRBD2; J: TRBJ2-5; size: .; CDR3: CASSISGGAGGGETQYF; DNA: TGTGCCAGTAGTATTTCTGGGGGCGCGGGAGGAGGGGAGACCCAGTACTTC
V: TRBV7-2; D: .; J: TRBJ2-1; size: .; CDR3: CASSPSGNPYNEQFF; DNA: TGTGCCAGCAGCCCTTCCGGGAACCCCTACAATGAGCAGTTCTTC
V: TRBV13; D: .; J: TRBJ1-3; size: .; CDR3: CASSLAIGNTIYF; DNA: TGTGCCAGCAGCTTAGCCATAGGAAACACCATATATTTT
V: TRBV21-1; D: .; J: TRBJ2-7; size: .; CDR3: CASSKEEREDSYEQYF; DNA: TGTGCCAGCAGCAAAGAGGAGCGGGAGGACTCCTACGAGCAGTACTTC
V: TRBV29-1; D: .; J: TRBJ2-2; size: .; CDR3: CSVEFYDRSNTGELFF; DNA: TGCAGCGTTGAATTTTACGACAGGTCGAACACCGGGGAGCTGTTTTTT
V: TRBV5-1; D: .; J: TRBJ2-2; size: .; CDR3: CASSLAAAGNTGELFF; DNA: TGCGCCAGCAGCTTGGCGGCAGCCGGAAACACCGGGGAGCTGTTTTTT